This TCR beta chain was retrieved from a study of T cell responses to AZD1222 COVID-19 vaccine. Whole-study context: Pooled together were second doses at about 4 or about 12 weeks. Study-level results: Variant regions that are unmutated are reportedly the target of nearly half of spike-specific TCRs. Only 5 or 6 individuals given AZD1222 were seropositive at baseline.

Comment on this clone: The antigen is not known.

TCRdb's copy holds only in-frame clones and misses some; the assay was immunoSEQ multiplex PCR. Of around 130,000 clones in the sample, roughly 93% were seen once. Germline CDR1 is SQVTM and CDR2 is ANQGSEA. With 5 bases clipped from V and 3 bases from J, the junction kept 9 bases outside the gene matches. This CDR3 is 15 amino acids long. This rearrangement joins TRBV29-1 to TRBJ1-5; 8 nucleotides agree with TRBD1. The sample here was peripheral blood, taken on day 0 of AZD1222 vaccination. The TCR was taken from an adult in good health. CDR3 DNA sequence: TGCAGCGTTCTGACCGGGACAGGAATCAATCAGCCCCAGCATTTT. This gives the protein CSVLTGTGINQPQHF.